The T cell receptor (beta chain) under discussion was sequenced for a study of monozygotic twins with inflammatory bowel disease (dated by TCRdb to 2018 to 2020). About the study as a whole: A total of 28 monozygotic twin pairs were included in the full study, comprising nine German pairs (four IBD-concordant, five IBD-discordant) and 19 IBD-discordant Danish pairs. The search for disease-associated traits relied mainly on comparing IBD patients with their genetically identical healthy co-twins within discordant pairs. Each individual had, on average, about 151 000 unique TCRalpha sequences and 181 000 unique TCRbeta sequences available for analysis.

Notes on this clonotype: The target of this receptor is not known.

The library was made by 5' RACE. The input for every TCR library was around 3,600 ng of total RNA. For each sample, cDNA synthesis was carried out in eight separate reactions using SMARTScribe reverse transcriptase. During cDNA synthesis, template switching was used to introduce unique molecular identifiers that contained a 6-nucleotide sample barcode. TCRalpha and TCRbeta cDNA was amplified in two nested PCRs of around 15 and 10 cycles, and bead purification was carried out after each PCR. Before amplification, the cDNA was treated with uracil DNA-glycosylase and purified using the QIAquick PCR purification kit. The second PCR added Illumina TruSeq-compatible adapters along with sample-specific barcodes. Library quality and concentration were assessed using TapeStation and Qubit, and 5 to 6 ng of each library was pooled. Sequencing of pooled libraries was carried out on an Illumina HiSeq2500 single-index Rapid Run using 2 x 100 bp reads and custom sequencing primers. The authors' pipeline ran thus. MiGEC version 1.2.6 was used for UMI-based consensus assembly, which corrected PCR and sequencing errors. MiXCR version 2.1.1 handled V(D)J alignment, clonotype assembly and CDR3 extraction. To normalise gene usage, clonotype sharing and MAIT/NKT TCR abundance, the top 1000, 10 000 and 20 000 clonotypes in each sample were analysed. After downsampling to 27 000 UMIs, diversity was calculated as the inverse Simpson index using the vegan R package. Statistical testing used paired Mann-Whitney U tests on the discordant twin pairs and applied Benjamini-Hochberg correction for multiple testing. TCRdb reprocessed the sequencing reads and holds a single record per CDR3 protein sequence, with no DNA. These V and J calls rely on TCRdb rather than the paper's analysis. The data table for this sample lists some 99,000 distinct CDR3 sequences. Together, the top ten hold roughly 12% of the sample.

What the authors observed across the whole study: Differing immunosuppressive treatments among patients may have added background noise and inter-individual variability to the repertoires. Compared with healthy twins, IBD patients had fewer clonotypes in common with other individuals, a difference most pronounced in patients showing signs of disease activity. No single strong signal or clonotype linked to IBD turned up in the results, so the idea that one exists was not supported. Repertoire similarity did not differ between concordant and discordant twins, which could be due to limited statistical power. The analysis was unable to tell different T cell subtypes apart. TCRbeta repertoire diversity, by inverse Simpson index, was decreased in IBD patients compared with their healthy co-twins.

A roughly 2.4 ml peripheral blood sample was drawn into PAXgene tubes per donor and stored at -80°C. Without T cell sorting, total RNA was isolated from whole blood using the PAXgene blood miRNA kit on an automated QIAcube. Peripheral blood from monozygotic twin pairs concordant or discordant for inflammatory bowel disease was subjected to deep TCRalpha and TCRbeta repertoire profiling with unique molecular barcoding. Smoking habits were recorded for all twin pairs, and each individual was classified as a current, former or never smoker. From its cysteine to its phenylalanine, the CDR3 spans 15 amino acids. DNA is not recorded here. CDR1 and CDR2, looked up from the germline V gene, are SGHAT and FQNNGV.

The sequencing sample was made of blood. The rearranged segments are TRBV11-2 and TRBJ2-7; TCRdb reports TRBD2, a call that lacks DNA to check it against. The source of this sequence is a human donor with ulcerative colitis or Crohn's disease, or a healthy co-twin of an affected twin (not recorded which). The CDR3 reads as follows: CASRRPGTSHYEQYF. Extended through the reference TRBV11-2 and TRBJ2-7 proteins, this CDR3 yields the full variable domain: EAGVAQSPRYKIIEKRQSVAFWCNPISGHATLYWYQQILGQGPKLLIQFQNNGVVDDSQLPKDRFSAERLKGVDSTLKIQPAKLEDSAVYLCASRRPGTSHYEQYFGPGTRLTVT.